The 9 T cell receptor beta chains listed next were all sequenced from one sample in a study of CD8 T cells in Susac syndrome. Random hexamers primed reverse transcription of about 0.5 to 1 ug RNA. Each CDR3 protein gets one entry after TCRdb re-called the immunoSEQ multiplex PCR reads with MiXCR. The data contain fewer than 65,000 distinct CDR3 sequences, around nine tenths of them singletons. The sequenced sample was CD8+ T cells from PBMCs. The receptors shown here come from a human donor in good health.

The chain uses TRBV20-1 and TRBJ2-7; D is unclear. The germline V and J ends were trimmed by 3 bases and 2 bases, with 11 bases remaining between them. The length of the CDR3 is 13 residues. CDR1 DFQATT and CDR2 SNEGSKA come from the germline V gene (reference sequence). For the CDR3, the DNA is TGCAGTGCTAGGGGCGCCGAGGCCTACGAGCAGTACTTC. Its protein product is CSARGAEAYEQYF.

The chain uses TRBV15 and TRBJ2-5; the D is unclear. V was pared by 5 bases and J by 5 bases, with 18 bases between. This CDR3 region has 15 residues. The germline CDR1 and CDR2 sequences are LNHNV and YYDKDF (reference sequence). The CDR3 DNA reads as TGTGCCACCAGCTATCCGGACCTTTCTGGGGAGACCCAGTACTTC. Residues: CATSYPDLSGETQYF.

The CDR3 DNA is TGCGCCAGCAGCCTCCCCCGTGGACAGGGGGCCGGGGAGCTGTTTTTT. Its protein product is CASSLPRGQGAGELFF. The V gene is TRBV4-1, the J gene TRBJ2-2; TRBD1 matches 10 bases. Germline loops: CDR1 MGHRA, CDR2 YSYEKL. Trimming cost V 4 bases and J 6 bases; bases outside gene matches: 8. The CDR3 covers 16 residues.

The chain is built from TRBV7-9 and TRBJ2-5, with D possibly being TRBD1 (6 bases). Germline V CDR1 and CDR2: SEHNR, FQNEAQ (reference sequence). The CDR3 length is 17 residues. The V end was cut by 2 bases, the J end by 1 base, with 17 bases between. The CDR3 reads CASSLPYRGHIQETQYF. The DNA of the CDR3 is TGTGCCAGCAGCTTACCGTACCGGGGACACATCCAAGAGACCCAGTACTTC.

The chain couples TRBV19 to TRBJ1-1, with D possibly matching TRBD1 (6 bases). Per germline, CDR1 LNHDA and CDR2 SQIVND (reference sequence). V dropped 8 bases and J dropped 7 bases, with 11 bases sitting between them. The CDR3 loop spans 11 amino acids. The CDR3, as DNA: TGTGCCAGTCTCGGACAGATTGAAGCTTTCTTT. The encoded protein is CASLGQIEAFF.

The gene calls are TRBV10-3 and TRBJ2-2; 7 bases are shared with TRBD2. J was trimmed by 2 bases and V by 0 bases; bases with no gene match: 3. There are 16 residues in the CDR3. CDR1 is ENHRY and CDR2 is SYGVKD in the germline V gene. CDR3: CAISESSGVNTGELFF. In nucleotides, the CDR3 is TGTGCCATCAGTGAGTCGAGCGGGGTCAACACCGGGGAGCTGTTTTTT.

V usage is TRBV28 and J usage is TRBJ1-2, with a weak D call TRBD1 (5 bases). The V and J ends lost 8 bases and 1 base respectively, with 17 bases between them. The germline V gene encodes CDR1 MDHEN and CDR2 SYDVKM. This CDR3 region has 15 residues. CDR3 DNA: TGTGCCAGCGGGGTACCGGGACCGAATAACTATGGCTACACCTTC. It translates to CASGVPGPNNYGYTF.

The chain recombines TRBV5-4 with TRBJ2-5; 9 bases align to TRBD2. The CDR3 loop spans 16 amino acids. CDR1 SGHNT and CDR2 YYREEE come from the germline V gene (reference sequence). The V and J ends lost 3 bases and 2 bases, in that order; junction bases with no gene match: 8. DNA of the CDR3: TGTGCCAGCAGCTCCAGACTAGCGGACTATCAAGAGACCCAGTACTTC. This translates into CASSSRLADYQETQYF.

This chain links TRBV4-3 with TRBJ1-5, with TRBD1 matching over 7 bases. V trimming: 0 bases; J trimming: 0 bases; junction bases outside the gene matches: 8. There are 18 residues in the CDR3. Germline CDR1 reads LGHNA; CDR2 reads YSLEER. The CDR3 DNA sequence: TGCGCCAGCAGCCAAGATCACAGACAGGGCGGTAGCAATCAGCCCCAGCATTTT. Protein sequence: CASSQDHRQGGSNQPQHF.